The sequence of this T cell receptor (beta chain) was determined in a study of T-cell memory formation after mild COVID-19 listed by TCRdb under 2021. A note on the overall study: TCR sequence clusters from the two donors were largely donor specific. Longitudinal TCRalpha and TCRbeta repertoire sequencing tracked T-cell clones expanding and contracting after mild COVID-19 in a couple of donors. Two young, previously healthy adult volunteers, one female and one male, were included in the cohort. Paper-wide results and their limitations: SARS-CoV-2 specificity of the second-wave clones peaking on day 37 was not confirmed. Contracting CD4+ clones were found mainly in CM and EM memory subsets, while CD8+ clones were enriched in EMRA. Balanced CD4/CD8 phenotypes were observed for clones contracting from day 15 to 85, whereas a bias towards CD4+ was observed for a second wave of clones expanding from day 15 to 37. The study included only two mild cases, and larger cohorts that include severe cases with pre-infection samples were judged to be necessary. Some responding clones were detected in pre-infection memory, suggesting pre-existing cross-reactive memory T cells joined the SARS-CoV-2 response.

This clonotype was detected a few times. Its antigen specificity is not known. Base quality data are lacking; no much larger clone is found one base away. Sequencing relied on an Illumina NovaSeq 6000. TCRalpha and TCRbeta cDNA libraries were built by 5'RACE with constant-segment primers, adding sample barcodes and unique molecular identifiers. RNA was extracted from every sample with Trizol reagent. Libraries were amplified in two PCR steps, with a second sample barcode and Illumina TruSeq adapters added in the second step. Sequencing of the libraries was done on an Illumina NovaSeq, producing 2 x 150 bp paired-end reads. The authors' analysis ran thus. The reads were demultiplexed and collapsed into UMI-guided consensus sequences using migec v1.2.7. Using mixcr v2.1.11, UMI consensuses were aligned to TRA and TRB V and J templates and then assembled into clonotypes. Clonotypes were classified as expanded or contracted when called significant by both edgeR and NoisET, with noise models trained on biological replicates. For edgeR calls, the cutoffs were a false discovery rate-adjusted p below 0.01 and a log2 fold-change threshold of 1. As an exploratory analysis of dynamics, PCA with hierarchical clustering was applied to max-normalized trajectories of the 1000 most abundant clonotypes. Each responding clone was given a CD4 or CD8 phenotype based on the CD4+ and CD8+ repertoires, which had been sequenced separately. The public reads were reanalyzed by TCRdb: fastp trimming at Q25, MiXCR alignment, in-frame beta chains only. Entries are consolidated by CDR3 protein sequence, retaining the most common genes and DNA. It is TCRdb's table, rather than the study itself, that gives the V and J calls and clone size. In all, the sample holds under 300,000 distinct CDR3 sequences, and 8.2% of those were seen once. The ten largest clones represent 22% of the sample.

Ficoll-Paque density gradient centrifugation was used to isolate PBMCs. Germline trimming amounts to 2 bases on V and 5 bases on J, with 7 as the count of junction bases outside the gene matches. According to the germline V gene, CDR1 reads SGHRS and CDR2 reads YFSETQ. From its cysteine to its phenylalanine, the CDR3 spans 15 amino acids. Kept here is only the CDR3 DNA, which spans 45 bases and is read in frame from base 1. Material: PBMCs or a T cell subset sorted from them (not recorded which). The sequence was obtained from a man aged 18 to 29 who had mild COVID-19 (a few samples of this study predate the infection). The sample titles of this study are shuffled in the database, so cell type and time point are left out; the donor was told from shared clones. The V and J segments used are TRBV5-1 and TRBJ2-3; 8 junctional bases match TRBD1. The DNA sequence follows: TGCGCCAGCAGCTTCAGGGCAGGGGGCGGAGATACGCAGTATTTT. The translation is CASSFRAGGGDTQYF.